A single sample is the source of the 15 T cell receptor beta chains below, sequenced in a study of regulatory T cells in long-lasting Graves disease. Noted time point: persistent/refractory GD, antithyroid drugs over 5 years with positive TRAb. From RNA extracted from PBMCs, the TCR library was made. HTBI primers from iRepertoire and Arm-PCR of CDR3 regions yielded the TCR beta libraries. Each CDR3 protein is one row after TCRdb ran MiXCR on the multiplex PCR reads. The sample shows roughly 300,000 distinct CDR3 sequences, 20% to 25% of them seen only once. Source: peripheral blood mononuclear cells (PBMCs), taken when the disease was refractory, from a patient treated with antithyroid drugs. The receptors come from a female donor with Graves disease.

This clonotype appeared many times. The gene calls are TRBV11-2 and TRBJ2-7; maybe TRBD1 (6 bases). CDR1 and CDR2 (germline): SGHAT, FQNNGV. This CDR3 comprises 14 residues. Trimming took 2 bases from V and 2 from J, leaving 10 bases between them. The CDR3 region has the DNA TGTGCCAGCAGCTTATACGGGACACCCTACGAGCAGTACTTC. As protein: CASSLYGTPYEQYF.

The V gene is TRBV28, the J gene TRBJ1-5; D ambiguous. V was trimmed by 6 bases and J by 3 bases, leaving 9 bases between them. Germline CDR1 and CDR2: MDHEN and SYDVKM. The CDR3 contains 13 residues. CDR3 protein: CASRWAVNQPQHF. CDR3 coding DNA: TGTGCCAGCAGATGGGCCGTCAATCAGCCCCAGCATTTT.

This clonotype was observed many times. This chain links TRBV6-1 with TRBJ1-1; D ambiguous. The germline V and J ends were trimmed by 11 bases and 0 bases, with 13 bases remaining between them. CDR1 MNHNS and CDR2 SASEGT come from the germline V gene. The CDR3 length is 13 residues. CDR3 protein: CAGSLTVNTEAFF. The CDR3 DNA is TGTGCCGGATCTCTTACAGTGAACACTGAAGCTTTCTTT.

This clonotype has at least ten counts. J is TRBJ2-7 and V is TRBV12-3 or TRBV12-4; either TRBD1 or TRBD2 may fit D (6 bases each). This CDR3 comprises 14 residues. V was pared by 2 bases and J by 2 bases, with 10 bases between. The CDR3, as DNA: TGTGCCAGCAGTTTAACAGGGACTCCCTACGAGCAGTACTTC. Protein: CASSLTGTPYEQYF.

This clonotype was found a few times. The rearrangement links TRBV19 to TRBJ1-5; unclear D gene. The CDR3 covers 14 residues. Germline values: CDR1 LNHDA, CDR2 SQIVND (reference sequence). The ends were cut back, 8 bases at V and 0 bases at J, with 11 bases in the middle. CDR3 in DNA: TGTGCCAGTGCCACCCCCGATAGCAATCAGCCCCAGCATTTT. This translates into CASATPDSNQPQHF.

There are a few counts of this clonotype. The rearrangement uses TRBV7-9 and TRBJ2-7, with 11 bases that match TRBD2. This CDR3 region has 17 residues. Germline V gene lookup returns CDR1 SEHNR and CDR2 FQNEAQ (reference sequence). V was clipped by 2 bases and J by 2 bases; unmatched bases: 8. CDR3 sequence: CASSLWASGRMAYEQYF. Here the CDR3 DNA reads TGTGCCAGCAGCTTATGGGCTAGCGGGAGGATGGCCTACGAGCAGTACTTC.

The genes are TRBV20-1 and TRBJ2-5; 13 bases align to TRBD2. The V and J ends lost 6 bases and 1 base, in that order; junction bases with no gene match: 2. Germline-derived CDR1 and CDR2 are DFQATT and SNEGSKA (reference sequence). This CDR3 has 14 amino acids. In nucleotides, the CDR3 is TGCAGTGCAGGGACTAGCGGGACCCAAGAGACCCAGTACTTC. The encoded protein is CSAGTSGTQETQYF.

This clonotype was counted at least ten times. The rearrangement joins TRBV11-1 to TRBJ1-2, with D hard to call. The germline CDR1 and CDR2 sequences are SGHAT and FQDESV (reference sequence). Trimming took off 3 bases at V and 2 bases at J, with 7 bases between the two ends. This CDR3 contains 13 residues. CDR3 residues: CASSFDLNYGYTF. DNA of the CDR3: TGTGCCAGCAGCTTTGACCTCAACTATGGCTACACCTTC.

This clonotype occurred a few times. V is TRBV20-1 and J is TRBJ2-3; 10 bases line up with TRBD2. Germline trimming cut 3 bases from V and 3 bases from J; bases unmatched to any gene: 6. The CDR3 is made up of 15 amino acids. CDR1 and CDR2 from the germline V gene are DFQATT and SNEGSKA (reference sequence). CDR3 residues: CSARMLAGDTDTQYF. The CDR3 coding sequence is TGCAGTGCTAGGATGCTAGCGGGAGATACAGATACGCAGTATTTT.

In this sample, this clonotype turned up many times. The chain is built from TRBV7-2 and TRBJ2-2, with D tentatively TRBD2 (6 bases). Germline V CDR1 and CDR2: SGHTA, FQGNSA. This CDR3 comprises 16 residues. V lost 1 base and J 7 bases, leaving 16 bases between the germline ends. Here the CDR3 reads CASSLVRLANGGELFF. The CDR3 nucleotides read TGTGCCAGCAGCTTAGTTCGCCTAGCGAACGGCGGGGAGCTGTTTTTT.

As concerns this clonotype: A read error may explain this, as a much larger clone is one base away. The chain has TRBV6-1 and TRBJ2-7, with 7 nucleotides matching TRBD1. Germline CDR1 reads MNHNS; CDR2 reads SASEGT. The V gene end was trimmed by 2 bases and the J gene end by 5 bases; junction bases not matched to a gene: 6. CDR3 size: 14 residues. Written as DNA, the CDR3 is TGTGCCAGCAGTGAACCGGACAGGTGGAACGAGCAGTACTTC. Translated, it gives CASSEPDRWNEQYF.

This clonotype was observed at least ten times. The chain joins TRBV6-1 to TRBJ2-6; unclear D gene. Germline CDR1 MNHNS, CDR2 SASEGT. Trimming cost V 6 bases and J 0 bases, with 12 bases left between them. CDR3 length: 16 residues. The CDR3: CASRTLTLSGANVLTF. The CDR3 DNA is TGTGCCAGCAGAACACTTACCCTCTCTGGGGCCAACGTCCTGACTTTC.

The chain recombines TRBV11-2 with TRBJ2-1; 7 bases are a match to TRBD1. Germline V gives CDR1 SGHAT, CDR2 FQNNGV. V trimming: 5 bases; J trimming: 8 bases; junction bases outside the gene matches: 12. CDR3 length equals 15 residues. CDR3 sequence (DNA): TGTGCCAGCAGCCAACACTCGACAGGGTCCGATGAGCAGTTCTTC. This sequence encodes CASSQHSTGSDEQFF.

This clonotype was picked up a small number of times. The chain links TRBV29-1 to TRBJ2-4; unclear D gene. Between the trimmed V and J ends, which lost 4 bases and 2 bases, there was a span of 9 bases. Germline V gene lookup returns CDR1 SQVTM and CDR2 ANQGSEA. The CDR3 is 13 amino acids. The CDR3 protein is CSVAPATKNIQYF. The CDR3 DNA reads TGCAGCGTTGCCCCCGCTACCAAAAACATTCAGTACTTC.

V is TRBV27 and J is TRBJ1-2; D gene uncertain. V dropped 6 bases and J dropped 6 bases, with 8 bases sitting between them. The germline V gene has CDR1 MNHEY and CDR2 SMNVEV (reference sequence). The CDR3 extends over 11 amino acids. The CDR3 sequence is CASSDGDGYTF. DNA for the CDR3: TGTGCCAGCAGCGACGGAGATGGCTACACCTTC.